This TCR beta chain appears in the sequencing data of a study of blood T cell repertoires in COVID-19. As originally analysed: Reference gene primer amplification gave nucleated cell count estimates. The table came from immunoSEQ multiplex PCR; TCRdb's copy has only in-frame clones and leaves some out. The V and J calls and clone size are taken from that table; D and trimming were inferred from the DNA. The sample has 150,000 to 200,000 clones; approximately 79% are singletons. Cohorts were assigned according to the clinical history that participants reported. Material for sequencing was PBMCs or T cells enriched from blood (not recorded which). This TCR was sampled from a woman aged 60-70 years with acute COVID-19.

The CDR3 region has the DNA TGTGCCAGCAGTGATGGCAGGGTAGCCAAAAACATTCAGTACTTC. Its protein is CASSDGRVAKNIQYF. This chain links TRBV2 with TRBJ2-4, with D possibly matching TRBD1 (5 bases). The CDR3 is made up of 15 amino acids. Trimming took 3 bases from V and 0 from J, leaving 9 bases between them. Germline V gene lookup returns CDR1 SNHLY and CDR2 FYNNEI.